The clone carrying this T cell receptor beta chain was found a few times. The data originate from a study of regulatory T cells in long-lasting Graves disease. With iRepertoire HTBI primers and Arm-PCR of CDR3 regions, TCR beta libraries were built. One entry per CDR3 protein, called by TCRdb with MiXCR from the multiplex PCR reads. The table lists fewer than 450,000 distinct CDR3 sequences, less than 25% of them singletons. Documented time point: persistent/refractory GD, antithyroid drugs over 5 years with positive TRAb. From RNA extracted from PBMCs, the TCR library was made. The material was peripheral blood mononuclear cells (PBMCs), obtained when the disease was refractory, from a patient treated with antithyroid drugs. The sequence was obtained from a female donor with Graves disease.

This CDR3 reads CATSRDLAGGNEQFF. As DNA, the CDR3 is TGTGCCACCAGCAGAGATCTAGCGGGAGGGAATGAGCAGTTCTTC. The rearrangement joins TRBV15 to TRBJ2-1, with TRBD2 identical over 12 bases. The length of the CDR3 is 15 residues. From germline, CDR1 is LNHNV and CDR2 YYDKDF (reference sequence). J lost 7 bases, V lost 0 bases, and 1 base had no gene match.